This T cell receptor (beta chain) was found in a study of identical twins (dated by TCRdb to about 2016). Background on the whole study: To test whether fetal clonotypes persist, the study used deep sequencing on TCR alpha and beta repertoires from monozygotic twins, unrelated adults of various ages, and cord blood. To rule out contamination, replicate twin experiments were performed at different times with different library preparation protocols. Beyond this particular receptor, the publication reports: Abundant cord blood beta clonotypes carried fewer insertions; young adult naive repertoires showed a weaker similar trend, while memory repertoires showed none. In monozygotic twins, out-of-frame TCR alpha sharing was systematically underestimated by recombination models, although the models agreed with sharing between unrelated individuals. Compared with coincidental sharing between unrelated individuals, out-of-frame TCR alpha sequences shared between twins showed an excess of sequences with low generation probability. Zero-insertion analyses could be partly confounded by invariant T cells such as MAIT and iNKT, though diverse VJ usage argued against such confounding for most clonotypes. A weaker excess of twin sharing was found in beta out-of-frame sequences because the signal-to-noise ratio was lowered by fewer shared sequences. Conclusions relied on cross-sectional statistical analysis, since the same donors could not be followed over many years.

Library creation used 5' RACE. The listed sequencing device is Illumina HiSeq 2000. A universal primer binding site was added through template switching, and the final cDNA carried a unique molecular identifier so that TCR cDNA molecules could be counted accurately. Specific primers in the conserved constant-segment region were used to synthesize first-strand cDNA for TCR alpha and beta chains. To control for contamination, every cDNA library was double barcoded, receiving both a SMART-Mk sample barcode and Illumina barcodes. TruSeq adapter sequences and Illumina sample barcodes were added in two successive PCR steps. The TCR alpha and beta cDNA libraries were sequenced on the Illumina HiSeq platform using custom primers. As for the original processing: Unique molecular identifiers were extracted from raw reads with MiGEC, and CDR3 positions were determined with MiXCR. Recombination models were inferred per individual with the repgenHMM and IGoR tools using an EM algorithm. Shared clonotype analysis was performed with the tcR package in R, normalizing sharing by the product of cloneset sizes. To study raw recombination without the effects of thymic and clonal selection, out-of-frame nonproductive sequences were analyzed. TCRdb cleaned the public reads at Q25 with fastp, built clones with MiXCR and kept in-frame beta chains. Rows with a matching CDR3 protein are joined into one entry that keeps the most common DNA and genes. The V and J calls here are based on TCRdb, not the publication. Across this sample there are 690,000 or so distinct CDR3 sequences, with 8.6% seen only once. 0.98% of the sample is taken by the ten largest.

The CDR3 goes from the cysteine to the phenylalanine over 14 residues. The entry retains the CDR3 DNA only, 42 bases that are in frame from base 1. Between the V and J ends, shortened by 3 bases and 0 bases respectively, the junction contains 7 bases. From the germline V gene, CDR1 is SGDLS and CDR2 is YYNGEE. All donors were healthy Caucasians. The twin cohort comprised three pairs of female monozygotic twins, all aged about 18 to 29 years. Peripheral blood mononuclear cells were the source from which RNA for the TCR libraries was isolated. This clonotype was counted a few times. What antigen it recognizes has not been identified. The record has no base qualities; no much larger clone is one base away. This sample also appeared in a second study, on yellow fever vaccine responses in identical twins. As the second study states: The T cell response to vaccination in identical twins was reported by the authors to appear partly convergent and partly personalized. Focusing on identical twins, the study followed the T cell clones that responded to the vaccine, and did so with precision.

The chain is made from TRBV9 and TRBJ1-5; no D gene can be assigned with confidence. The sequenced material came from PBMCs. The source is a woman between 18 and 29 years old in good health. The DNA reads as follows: TGTGCCAGCAGCGGGGAGTATAGCAATCAGCCCCAGCATTTT. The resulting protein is CASSGEYSNQPQHF.